This TCR beta chain was sequenced in a study of T cell changes during pregnancy in multiple sclerosis. Sequencing used immunoSEQ multiplex PCR; TCRdb keeps in-frame clones, though not all of them. This table has fewer than 40,000 clones, roughly nine tenths appearing once. This clonotype was obtained from a female donor with multiple sclerosis, enrolled in a pregnancy study. This specimen was CD8+ T cells from peripheral blood mononuclear cells, taken in the first trimester of pregnancy.

CDR3 protein: CASSLDPPGQGYYNEQFF. CDR3 nucleotides: TGTGCCAGCAGCTTAGACCCACCGGGACAGGGGTATTACAATGAGCAGTTCTTC. The chain combines TRBV11-3 with TRBJ2-1, with 10 positions matching TRBD1. Germline CDR1 SGHNT, CDR2 YENEEA. Trimming at V came to 0 bases and at J to 4 bases, leaving 9 bases not matched to a gene. The CDR3 spans 18 residues.